This TCR beta chain was observed in a study of blood T cells in healthy people across ages. Study-wide results and caveats: Diversity of TCR beta correlated strongly with naive T cell percentage. Unsorted PBMC input precluded a conclusive naive versus antigen-experienced comparison. The fall in TCR beta diversity per million T cells was roughly linear with age.

Then a second PCR, running roughly 7 to 11 cycles, was carried out with a sample-barcoded 5' primer and a J-beta primer mix. TCRdb fed the 5' RACE reads into MiXCR, producing one record per CDR3 protein. Of 450,000 to 700,000 distinct CDR3 sequences in the sample, 27% are singletons; the top ten hold roughly 18%. Points on this clonotype: Its antigen remains unknown.

Germline CDR1 and CDR2: SGHRS and YFSETQ. This CDR3 has 15 amino acids. The chain is built from TRBV5-1 and TRBJ2-5, with TRBD2 matching 7 bases. With the DNA end fitting TRBJ2-7 better, the J assignment may be wrong. The sequence was obtained from a woman aged 70 to 79 in good health. The sequenced material came from blood. The chain's CDR3 is CASSLWSLAEDEQYF. The CDR3 DNA reads as TGCGCCAGCAGCTTGTGGAGTCTAGCGGAGGACGAGCAGTACTTC.